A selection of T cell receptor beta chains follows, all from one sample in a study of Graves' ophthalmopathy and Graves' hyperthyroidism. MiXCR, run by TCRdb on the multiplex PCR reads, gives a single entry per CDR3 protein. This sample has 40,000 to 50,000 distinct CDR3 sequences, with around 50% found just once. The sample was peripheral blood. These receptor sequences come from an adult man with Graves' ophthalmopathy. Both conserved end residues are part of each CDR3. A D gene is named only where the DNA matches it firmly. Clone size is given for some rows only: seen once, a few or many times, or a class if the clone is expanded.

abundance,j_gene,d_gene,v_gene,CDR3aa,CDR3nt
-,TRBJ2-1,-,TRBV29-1,CSVEIRLGSAVNVQFF,TGTAGCGTTGAAATCCGGCTCGGGTCCGCAGTCAATGTGCAGTTCTTC
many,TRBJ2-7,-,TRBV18,CASSPQDRTYEQYF,TGTGCCAGCTCACCACAAGACCGTACCTACGAGCAGTACTTC
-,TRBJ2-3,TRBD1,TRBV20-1,CSATAGTGHTTDTQYF,TGCAGTGCCACAGCCGGGACAGGGCATACCACAGATACGCAGTATTTT
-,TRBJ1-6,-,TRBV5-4,CASSLKRNSPLHF,TGTGCCAGCAGCTTGAAAAGGAATTCACCCCTCCACTTT
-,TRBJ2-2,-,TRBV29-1,CSVEKDSSNTGELFF,TGCAGCGTTGAAAAGGACAGCTCCAACACCGGGGAGCTGTTTTTT
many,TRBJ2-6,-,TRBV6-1,CASRQGGSGANVLTF,TGTGCCAGCAGACAGGGTGGCTCTGGGGCCAACGTCCTGACTTTC
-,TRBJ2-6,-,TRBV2,CASSSPLGTLAGANVPTF,TGTGCCAGCAGTTCCCCCCTCGGGACACTCGCTGGGGCCAACGTCCCGACTTTC
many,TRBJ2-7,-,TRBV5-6,CASSLAGPLYEQYF,TGTGCCAGCAGCCTGGCCGGGCCACTCTACGAGCAGTACTTC
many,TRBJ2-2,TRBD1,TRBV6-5,CASSRGQVITGELFF,TGTGCCAGCAGTCGTGGACAGGTTATCACCGGGGAGCTGTTTTTT
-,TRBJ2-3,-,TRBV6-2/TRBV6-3,CARTTGTLTDTQYF,TGTGCCCGCACGACCGGGACGCTAACAGATACGCAGTATTTT
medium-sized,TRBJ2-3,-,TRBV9,CASSALQGWADTQYF,TGTGCCAGCAGCGCATTACAGGGTTGGGCAGATACGCAGTATTTT
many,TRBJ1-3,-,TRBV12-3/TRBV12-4,CASSLAGTSGNTIYF,TGTGCCAGCAGTTTGGCGGGAACCTCTGGAAACACCATATATTTT